Sequencing of this T cell receptor beta chain was carried out in a study of monozygotic twins with inflammatory bowel disease. Study results and limitations: Neither one strong signal nor one clonotype associated with IBD was supported. Relative clonotype sharing with others was diminished in IBD patients versus healthy twins, particularly with disease activity.

Notes on this clonotype: The antigen is undetermined.

CDR3 length: 12 amino acids. Germline values: CDR1 KGHSH, CDR2 LQKENI. TCRdb reprocessed the 5' RACE reads; each CDR3 protein has one entry and no DNA is given. Its table lists around 450,000 distinct CDR3 sequences. This receptor was taken from a human donor with ulcerative colitis or Crohn's disease, or a healthy co-twin of an affected twin (not recorded which). The chain recombines TRBV18 with TRBJ2-1. Sequencing input: blood. The CDR3 spells CASSPPDYEQFF.